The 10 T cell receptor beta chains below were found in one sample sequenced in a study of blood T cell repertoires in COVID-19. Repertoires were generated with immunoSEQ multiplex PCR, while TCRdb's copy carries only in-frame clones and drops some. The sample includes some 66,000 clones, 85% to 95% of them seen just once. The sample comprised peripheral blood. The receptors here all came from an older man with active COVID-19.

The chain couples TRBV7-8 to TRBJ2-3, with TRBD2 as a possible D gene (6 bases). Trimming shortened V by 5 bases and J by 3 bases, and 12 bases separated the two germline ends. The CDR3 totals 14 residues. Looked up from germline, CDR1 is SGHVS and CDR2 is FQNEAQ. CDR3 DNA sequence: TGTGCCAGCAGCCTTCGGGAGACTACAGATACGCAGTATTTT. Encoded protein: CASSLRETTDTQYF.

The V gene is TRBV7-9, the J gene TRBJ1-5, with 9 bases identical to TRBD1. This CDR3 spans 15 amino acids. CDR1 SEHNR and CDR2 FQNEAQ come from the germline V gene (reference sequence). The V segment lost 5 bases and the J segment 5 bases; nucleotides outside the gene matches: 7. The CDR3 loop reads CASSKGQGFYQPQHF. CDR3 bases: TGTGCCAGCAGCAAGGGACAGGGATTTTATCAGCCCCAGCATTTT.

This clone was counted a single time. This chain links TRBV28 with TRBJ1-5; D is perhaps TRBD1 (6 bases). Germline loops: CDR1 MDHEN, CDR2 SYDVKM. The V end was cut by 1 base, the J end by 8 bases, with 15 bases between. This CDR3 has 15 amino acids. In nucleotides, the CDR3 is TGTGCCAGCAGTTTATTGATGGGGGCAGCGGAGCCCCAGCATTTT. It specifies CASSLLMGAAEPQHF.

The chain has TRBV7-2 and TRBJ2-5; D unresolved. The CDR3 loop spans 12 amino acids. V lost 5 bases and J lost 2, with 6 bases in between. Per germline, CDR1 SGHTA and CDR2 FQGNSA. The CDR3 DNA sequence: TGTGCCAGCAGCCCCCAACAAGAGACCCAGTACTTC. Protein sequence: CASSPQQETQYF.

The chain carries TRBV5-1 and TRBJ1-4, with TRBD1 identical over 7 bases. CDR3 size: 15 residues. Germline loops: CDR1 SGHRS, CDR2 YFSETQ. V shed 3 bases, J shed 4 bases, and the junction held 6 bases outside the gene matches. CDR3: CASSSGTDHNEKLFF. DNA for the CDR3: TGCGCCAGCAGCTCTGGGACAGACCATAATGAAAAACTGTTTTTT.

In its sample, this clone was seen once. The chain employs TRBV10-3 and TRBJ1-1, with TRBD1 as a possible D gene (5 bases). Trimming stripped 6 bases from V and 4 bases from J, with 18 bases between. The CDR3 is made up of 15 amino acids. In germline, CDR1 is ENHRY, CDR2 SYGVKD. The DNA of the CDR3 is TGTGCCATCAGCCACTTCCCCAGGGTCGCCACTGAAGCTTTCTTT. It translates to CAISHFPRVATEAFF.

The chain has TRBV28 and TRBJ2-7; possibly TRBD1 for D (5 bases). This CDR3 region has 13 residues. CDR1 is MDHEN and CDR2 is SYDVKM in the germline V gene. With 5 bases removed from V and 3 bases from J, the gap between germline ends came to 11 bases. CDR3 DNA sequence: TGTGCCAGCAGTCCCCAGGGTATCTACGAGCAGTACGTC. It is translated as CASSPQGIYEQYV.

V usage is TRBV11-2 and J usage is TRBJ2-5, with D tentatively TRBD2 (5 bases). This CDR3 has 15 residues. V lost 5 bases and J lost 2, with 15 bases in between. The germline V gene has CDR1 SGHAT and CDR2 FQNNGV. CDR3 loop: CASSRGIPGQETQYF. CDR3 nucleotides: TGTGCCAGCAGCCGAGGGATCCCGGGACAAGAGACCCAGTACTTC.

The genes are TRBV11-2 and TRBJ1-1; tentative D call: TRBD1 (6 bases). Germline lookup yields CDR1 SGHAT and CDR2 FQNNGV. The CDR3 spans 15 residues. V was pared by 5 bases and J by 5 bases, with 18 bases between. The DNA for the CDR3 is TGTGCCAGCAGCCATACCGGGGGGGGCGAGACTGAAGCTTTCTTT. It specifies CASSHTGGGETEAFF.

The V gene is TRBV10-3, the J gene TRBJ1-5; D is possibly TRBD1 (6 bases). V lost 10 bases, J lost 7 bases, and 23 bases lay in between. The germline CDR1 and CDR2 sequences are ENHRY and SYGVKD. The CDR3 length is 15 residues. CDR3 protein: CATEAQQGSGQPQHF. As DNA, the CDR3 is TGTGCCACCGAGGCACAACAGGGATCGGGGCAGCCCCAGCATTTT.